A single sample gave rise to the 29 T cell receptor beta chains below, sequenced in a study of T-cell reconstitution after alpha-beta-depleted transplantation in children. The library targeted TCRbeta and was prepared with unique molecular identifiers. TCRdb reprocessed the PCR reads via MiXCR and lists one record per CDR3 protein. The sample carries roughly 89,000 distinct CDR3 sequences, less than 15% recorded once. This specimen was PBMCs from the stem cell graft donor, taken from the stem cell graft. These receptors were taken from a human donor who donated a stem cell graft to a child with inherited bone marrow failure.

This clonotype was counted ten times or more. The V and J genes are TRBV2 and TRBJ1-6; D is ambiguous. Trimming shortened V by 2 bases and J by 7 bases, and 6 bases separated the two germline ends. From germline, CDR1 is SNHLY and CDR2 FYNNEI. The CDR3 has 13 residues. The CDR3 bases are TGTGCCAGCAGTGAAATTGAGAATTCACCCCTCCACTTT. Its protein is CASSEIENSPLHF.

This clonotype has ten or more counts. This rearrangement joins TRBV28 to TRBJ2-3; perhaps TRBD2 as D (6 bases). Trimming took off 6 bases at V and 2 bases at J, with 12 bases between the two ends. The germline CDR1 and CDR2 sequences are MDHEN and SYDVKM. The CDR3 runs 14 residues. This CDR3 is CASSAGRVTDTQYF. CDR3 DNA: TGTGCCAGCAGCGCGGGACGGGTCACAGATACGCAGTATTTT. The full variable domain, completed using reference TRBV28 and TRBJ2-3, is DVKVTQSSRYLVKRTGEKVFLECVQDMDHENMFWYRQDPGLGLRLIYFSYDVKMKEKGDIPEGYSVSREKKERFSLILESASTNQTSMYLCASSAGRVTDTQYFGPGTRLTVL.

This clonotype was counted ten times or more. The chain uses TRBV6-5 and TRBJ1-3, with TRBD1 matching over 9 bases. The length of the CDR3 is 15 residues. From germline, CDR1 is MNHEY and CDR2 SVGAGI. Trimming cost V 3 bases and J 8 bases; bases outside gene matches: 8. CDR3 sequence (DNA): TGTGCCAGCAGTTATCAACCGGGACAGGGAGACACCATATATTTT. It yields the protein CASSYQPGQGDTIYF.

This clonotype was counted many times. The chain combines TRBV7-2 with TRBJ2-3; 8 nucleotides align to TRBD1. CDR1 is SGHTA, CDR2 FQGNSA, per germline. The CDR3 runs to 16 residues. The J segment lost 3 bases and the V segment lost 5 bases, leaving 10 bases of the junction unmatched. CDR3 amino acids: CASSTQDREWTDTQYF. Written as DNA, the CDR3 is TGTGCCAGCAGCACACAGGACAGGGAGTGGACAGATACGCAGTATTTT.

This clonotype was seen at least ten times. The chain is built from TRBV3-1 and TRBJ2-3, with TRBD2 matching over 8 bases. The CDR3 runs 18 residues. Germline CDR1 is LGHDT and CDR2 is YNNKEL (reference sequence). The ends lost 0 bases at V and 6 bases at J; junction bases unmatched: 14. For the CDR3, the DNA is TGTGCCAGCAGCCAAGATCCCTACCCTGCGGGGGGCCGCGATACGCAGTATTTT. Protein product: CASSQDPYPAGGRDTQYF.

This clonotype was observed many times. The gene calls are TRBV20-1 and TRBJ2-3, with D possibly TRBD2 on 5 matching bases. The CDR3 extends over 14 amino acids. Trimming pared 1 base from V and 0 bases from J, leaving 8 bases between. The germline gives CDR1 DFQATT, CDR2 SNEGSKA (reference sequence). CDR3 nucleotide sequence: TGCAGTGCTAGAGCTGCGGGTAGCACAGATACGCAGTATTTT. The encoded protein is CSARAAGSTDTQYF.

This clonotype was observed at least ten times. The rearrangement links TRBV6-2 or TRBV6-3 to TRBJ2-1; D unclear. The V end lost 1 base, the J end lost 8 bases, and 9 bases lay between the germline ends. This CDR3 is 13 amino acids long. The germline gives CDR1 MNHEY, CDR2 SVGEGT. CDR3 nucleotide sequence: TGTGCCAGCAGTTACTTGCTGGGCTATGAGCAGTTCTTC. Translation: CASSYLLGYEQFF.

This clonotype was observed at least ten times. The rearrangement uses TRBV7-2 and TRBJ2-3; 9 nucleotides agree with TRBD1. This CDR3 spans 15 amino acids. Looked up from germline, CDR1 is SGHTA and CDR2 is FQGNSA. The V segment lost 5 bases and the J segment 0 bases; nucleotides outside the gene matches: 3. CDR3 residues: CASSRGTGSTDTQYF. CDR3 DNA: TGTGCCAGCAGCCGAGGGACAGGGAGCACAGATACGCAGTATTTT.

This clonotype was recorded many times. This chain uses TRBV20-1 with TRBJ1-1; D is ambiguous. V shed 5 bases and J shed 1 base, with 14 bases lying between them. The germline CDR1 and CDR2 sequences are DFQATT and SNEGSKA (reference sequence). This CDR3 region has 14 residues. The CDR3 DNA reads as TGCAGTGCTCATGAAGTGACCGCGAACACTGAAGCTTTCTTT. As protein: CSAHEVTANTEAFF.

The gene calls are TRBV7-6 and TRBJ2-7; 9 nucleotides align to TRBD1. In germline, CDR1 is SGHVS, CDR2 FNYEAQ. The J segment lost 3 bases and the V segment lost 4 bases, leaving 7 bases of the junction unmatched. There are 15 residues in the CDR3. CDR3 amino acids: CASSSSDRGIYEQYF. The DNA for the CDR3 is TGTGCCAGCAGCTCTTCAGACAGGGGGATCTACGAGCAGTACTTC.

The chain is built from TRBV24-1 and TRBJ1-4; D is uncertain. Looked up from germline, CDR1 is KGHDR and CDR2 is SFDVKD. The CDR3 is 14 amino acids. The V and J ends lost 4 bases and 8 bases respectively, with 13 bases between them. The CDR3 coding sequence is TGTGCCACCAGTGACCCCGGACCCGAGGAAAAACTGTTTTTT. The encoded protein is CATSDPGPEEKLFF.

In its sample, this clonotype was seen many times. A junction end diverges from the germline sequence, so it may reflect a read error. The V and J genes are TRBV7-6 and TRBJ2-7; TRBD2 might be the D (6 bases). CDR3 length equals 15 residues. Germline CDR1 reads SGHVS; CDR2 reads FNYEAQ. The CDR3 loop reads CASSFSLAGSSEQYF. In DNA form, the CDR3 reads TGTGCCAGCAGCTTTAGTCTGGCGGGATCCTCCGAGCAGTACTTC.

This clonotype was found many times. The chain recombines TRBV20-1 with TRBJ1-2, with D perhaps matching TRBD1 (6 bases). Trimming left V 5 bases short and J 7 bases short, with 8 bases between. The germline V gene encodes CDR1 DFQATT and CDR2 SNEGSKA (reference sequence). The CDR3 covers 10 residues. The CDR3 nucleotides are TGCAGTGCTCGAGGGGGTGGCTACACCTTC. As protein: CSARGGGYTF.

V usage is TRBV7-3 and J usage is TRBJ1-1, with D possibly TRBD1 on 5 matching bases. V lost 5 bases and J 4 bases, leaving 11 bases between the germline ends. There are 13 residues in the CDR3. Germline loops: CDR1 SGHTA, CDR2 FQGTGA. The CDR3 reads CASSPQQGTEAFF. CDR3 coding DNA: TGTGCCAGCAGCCCGCAGCAGGGCACTGAAGCTTTCTTT.

J is TRBJ2-7 and V is TRBV7-2; 12 nucleotides match TRBD2. The CDR3 is 20 amino acids. Trimming at V came to 3 bases and at J to 0 bases, leaving 15 bases not matched to a gene. The germline V gene encodes CDR1 SGHTA and CDR2 FQGNSA. CDR3 sequence: CASSFRTKTSGRQSSYEQYF. The CDR3 nucleotides are TGTGCCAGCAGCTTCAGAACCAAGACTAGCGGGAGACAGAGCTCCTACGAGCAGTACTTC.

The table lists this clonotype with many counts. The chain links TRBV7-9 to TRBJ2-7, with 7 bases matching TRBD1. CDR3 length equals 14 residues. Trimming removed 5 bases from V and 2 bases from J; junction bases left unmatched: 6. CDR1 and CDR2 from the germline V gene are SEHNR and FQNEAQ (reference sequence). CDR3 sequence reads: CASSTGQSPYEQYF. CDR3 DNA sequence: TGTGCCAGCAGCACGGGACAGAGCCCCTACGAGCAGTACTTC.

This chain links TRBV2 with TRBJ2-7, with D tentatively TRBD2 (5 bases). Germline V gene sequence: CDR1 SNHLY, CDR2 FYNNEI. Trimming stripped 6 bases from V and 5 bases from J, with 11 bases between. There are 12 residues in the CDR3. The CDR3 DNA sequence: TGTGCCAGCAGGAGCGAGGGCCACGAGCAGTACTTC. Its translation is CASRSEGHEQYF. The full variable domain, with the rest looked up from reference TRBV2 and TRBJ2-7, is EPEVTQTPSHQVTQMGQEVILRCVPISNHLYFYWYRQILGQKVEFLVSFYNNEISEKSEIFDDQFSVERPDGSNFTLKIRSTKLEDSAMYFCASRSEGHEQYFGPGTRLTVT.

This clonotype was found many times. The rearrangement uses TRBV20-1 and TRBJ2-1; possibly TRBD2 for D (6 bases). The V gene's germline CDR1 is DFQATT and CDR2 SNEGSKA (reference sequence). The length of the CDR3 is 14 residues. Trimming removed 2 bases at V and 3 bases at J, with 11 bases between. The CDR3 coding sequence is TGCAGTGCTAGAAGTGGGAGGCTCTACAATGAGCAGTTCTTC. Residues: CSARSGRLYNEQFF.

This clonotype has only a few counts. V is TRBV7-9 and J is TRBJ2-1; the D is unclear. Trimming took 5 bases from V and 10 from J, leaving 12 bases between them. Per germline, CDR1 SEHNR and CDR2 FQNEAQ (reference sequence). The CDR3 runs 12 residues. In DNA form, the CDR3 reads TGTGCCAGCAGCGCCCTGGGCAGAGAGCAGTTCTTC. Amino acids: CASSALGREQFF.

This clonotype was seen ten or more times. The gene calls are TRBV20-1 and TRBJ2-4, with a tentative D call TRBD1 (5 bases). This CDR3 has 13 residues. Trimming left V 7 bases short and J 0 bases short, with 10 bases between. Germline CDR1 reads DFQATT; CDR2 reads SNEGSKA (reference sequence). This CDR3 is CSVQGLAKNIQYF. The CDR3, as DNA: TGCAGTGTTCAGGGCTTAGCCAAAAACATTCAGTACTTC.

This clonotype was recorded at least ten times. The chain links TRBV4-3 to TRBJ2-7, with 10 bases lining up with TRBD1. CDR3 length: 16 amino acids. CDR1 and CDR2 from the germline V gene are LGHNA and YSLEER. The trim removed 0 bases at V and 6 bases at J, leaving 8 bases unmatched. This chain's CDR3 is CASSQDLGTGDGEQYF. In nucleotides, the CDR3 is TGCGCCAGCAGCCAAGATCTCGGGACAGGGGACGGCGAGCAGTACTTC.

The chain carries TRBV20-1 and TRBJ2-3, with no clear D. CDR1 and CDR2 from the germline V gene are DFQATT and SNEGSKA (reference sequence). The V end was cut by 6 bases, the J end by 4 bases, with 17 bases between. CDR3 size: 14 residues. The CDR3 DNA reads TGCAGTGCCCAAGATGAGAGTGGGGCAGATACGCAGTATTTT. As protein: CSAQDESGADTQYF.

This clonotype was picked up many times. The V and J genes are TRBV12-3 or TRBV12-4 and TRBJ2-7; 9 bases fit TRBD1. The CDR3 has 14 amino acids. The V segment lost 6 bases and the J segment 3 bases; nucleotides outside the gene matches: 6. CDR3 sequence (DNA): TGTGCCAGCAGCCCCGGGACAGGGATCTACGAGCAGTACTTC. Translated, it gives CASSPGTGIYEQYF.

The chain employs TRBV6-2 or TRBV6-3 and TRBJ1-2; no reliable D call. The CDR3 totals 14 residues. Germline assignment: CDR1 MNHEY and CDR2 SVGEGT. V was trimmed by 2 bases and J by 2 bases, leaving 9 bases between them. The DNA for the CDR3 is TGTGCCAGCAGTTACCGATTAAGGAACTATGGCTACACCTTC. Translated, it gives CASSYRLRNYGYTF.

In this sample, this clonotype turned up many times. This rearrangement joins TRBV5-1 to TRBJ2-1; TRBD2 matches at 12 bases. The germline gives CDR1 SGHRS, CDR2 YFSETQ. V shed 5 bases and J 3 bases; nucleotides not matched to a gene: 6. CDR3 length equals 16 residues. CDR3 coding DNA: TGCGCCAGCAGTTATCTAGCGGGGGGGGTCTACAATGAGCAGTTCTTC. Translation: CASSYLAGGVYNEQFF.

This clonotype came up many times. This chain joins TRBV29-1 and TRBJ2-7, with a tentative D call TRBD1 (6 bases). Looked up from germline, CDR1 is SQVTM and CDR2 is ANQGSEA. Trimming removed 6 bases at V and 0 bases at J, with 15 bases between. CDR3 size: 14 residues. CDR3 nucleotide sequence: TGCAGCGTACAGGGATACTATAGCTCCTACGAGCAGTACTTC. It specifies CSVQGYYSSYEQYF.

This clonotype has at least ten counts. This chain joins TRBV20-1 and TRBJ2-7, with 8 bases fitting TRBD1. The CDR3 consists of 13 residues. Germline V gives CDR1 DFQATT, CDR2 SNEGSKA (reference sequence). V lost 6 bases and J lost 1; bases outside the gene matches: 5. In DNA, the CDR3 is TGCAGTGCCAGGACAGGGATGTCCTACGAGCAGTACTTC. Protein sequence: CSARTGMSYEQYF.

This clonotype occurred many times. The V call is TRBV7-2, the J call TRBJ1-1, with no clear D. Germline V gene sequence: CDR1 SGHTA, CDR2 FQGNSA. V dropped 3 bases and J dropped 2 bases, with 10 bases sitting between them. The CDR3 loop spans 14 amino acids. CDR3 DNA sequence: TGTGCCAGCAGCTTGGTTTTCATTAACACTGAAGCTTTCTTT. Its translation: CASSLVFINTEAFF.

This clonotype occurred many times. This chain connects TRBV20-1 to TRBJ1-1; 12 bases fit TRBD1. CDR1 DFQATT and CDR2 SNEGSKA come from the germline V gene (reference sequence). The CDR3 has 15 residues. Trimming removed 0 bases from V and 12 bases from J; junction bases left unmatched: 11. Written as DNA, the CDR3 is TGCAGTGCTAGAGACCCTCTGGGACAGGGGGCATCAACTTTCTTT. Protein sequence: CSARDPLGQGASTFF.